This T cell receptor beta chain comes out of a study of shared clonotypes between healthy human individuals. In germline, CDR1 is SGHNT, CDR2 YYREEE (reference sequence). CDR3 length: 15 residues. The ends were cut back, 1 base at V and 1 base at J, with 10 bases in the middle. CD45RO-negative, CCR7-positively selected cells formed the naive CD8 fraction, excluding terminally differentiated effector memory CD45RA+ cells. TCRdb keeps only in-frame clones here, not all; method: immunoSEQ multiplex PCR. The sample has approximately 740,000 clones, about 91% seen once. As regards this clone: Antigen unknown.

Findings and limits, study-wide: Sharing across four donors was highest in naive CD4 (roughly 5%) and lowest in memory CD8 (around 0.4%).

V is TRBV5-4 and J is TRBJ2-3; unclear D gene. The sequencing sample was made of naive CD8+ T cells sorted from blood. This sequence originates from a man in his thirties or forties in good health. CDR3 sequence: CASSLSGDGTDTQYF. The CDR3 DNA sequence: TGTGCCAGCAGCTTGTCGGGTGACGGCACAGATACGCAGTATTTT.